One T cell receptor beta chain is described in this entry. This sample is drawn from a study of response to subunit inactivated influenza vaccine. V lost 8 bases and J 0 bases, leaving 8 bases between the germline ends. From germline, CDR1 is SGHTA and CDR2 FQGTGA. The CDR3 length is 13 residues. TCRdb re-called the RT-PCR reads with MiXCR, one entry per CDR3 protein. The data contain about 500,000 distinct CDR3 sequences, approximately 15% of them singletons. The chain links TRBV7-3 to TRBJ2-1; D unclear. The input for sequencing was CD4+ T cells sorted from PBMCs, taken around 25 months after vaccination. The clonotype originates from a man between 50 and 75 years old who received an inactivated influenza vaccine. The CDR3: CASAESSYNEQFF. DNA for the CDR3: TGTGCCAGCGCGGAAAGCTCCTACAATGAGCAGTTCTTC.